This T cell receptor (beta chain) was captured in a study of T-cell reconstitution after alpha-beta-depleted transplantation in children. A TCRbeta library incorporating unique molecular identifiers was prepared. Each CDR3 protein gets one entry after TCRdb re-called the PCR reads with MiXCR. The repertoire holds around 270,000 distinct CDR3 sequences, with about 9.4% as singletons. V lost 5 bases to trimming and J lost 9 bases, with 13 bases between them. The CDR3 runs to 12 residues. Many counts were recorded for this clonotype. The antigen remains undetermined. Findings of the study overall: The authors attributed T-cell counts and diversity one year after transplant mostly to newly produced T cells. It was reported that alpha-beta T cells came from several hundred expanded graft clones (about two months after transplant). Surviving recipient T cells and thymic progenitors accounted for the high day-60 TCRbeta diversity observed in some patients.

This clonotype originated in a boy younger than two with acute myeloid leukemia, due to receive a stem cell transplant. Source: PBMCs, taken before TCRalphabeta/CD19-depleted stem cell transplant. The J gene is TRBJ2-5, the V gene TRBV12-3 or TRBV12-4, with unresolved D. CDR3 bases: TGTGCCAGCAGTCCCGGCTCTGGGGCCCAGTACTTC. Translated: CASSPGSGAQYF.